These T cell receptor beta chains were read from a single sample in a study of early T cells in non-severe SARS-CoV-2 infection. TCRdb re-called the 5' RACE reads with MiXCR, one entry per CDR3 protein. The sample includes tens of thousands of distinct CDR3 sequences, under 7.5% of them seen just once. This material consisted of whole blood, taken at baseline. These receptors all come from an adult who was a healthcare worker with PCR-confirmed SARS-CoV-2 infection or an uninfected control (not recorded which). Each CDR3 is given with its conserved first and last residue. The D gene is left open where the match is weak. Size tells how often a clone was seen (once, few, many) or the class of an expanded clone, and some rows leave it out.

v_call	j_call	d_call	clone_size	cdr3_nt	cdr3_aa
TRBV29-1	TRBJ2-3	TRBD2	many	TGCAGCGTTGAAGATTGGAGTAGCGGGGGGCCTAGATTTACAGATACGCAGTATTTT	CSVEDWSSGGPRFTDTQYF
TRBV7-2	TRBJ1-4	-	-	TGTGCCAGCAGCCCCGGAGGGTGGGGAGAAAAACTGTTTTTT	CASSPGGWGEKLFF
TRBV11-2	TRBJ2-7	TRBD2	many	TGTGCCAGCAGCTTGGGGCGGGGGGCGAGCTCCTACGAGCAGTACTTC	CASSLGRGASSYEQYF
TRBV12-3/TRBV12-4	TRBJ2-1	TRBD1	many	TGTGCCAGCAGGGCGCAAACAGGGGCTTACAATGAGCAGTTCTTC	CASRAQTGAYNEQFF
TRBV4-3	TRBJ2-6	-	few	TGCGCCAGCAGCCTGTGGGGAGACTCTGGGGCCAACGTCCTGACTTTC	CASSLWGDSGANVLTF
TRBV4-2	TRBJ2-1	TRBD2	many	TGTGCCAGCAGCCCGCTGAGCGGGGGGGCCGGTGAGCAGTTCTTC	CASSPLSGGAGEQFF
TRBV4-1	TRBJ1-6	-	few	TGCGCCAGCAGCCAAGATCGTGAATCACCCCTCCACTTT	CASSQDRESPLHF
TRBV28	TRBJ1-2	-	-	TGTGCCAGCAGTTTCCTCGATGGCTACACCTTC	CASSFLDGYTF
TRBV2	TRBJ1-1	TRBD1	many	TGTGCCAGCAACCCGACAGGGTCGGACACTGAAGCTTTCTTT	CASNPTGSDTEAFF
TRBV4-3	TRBJ1-2	TRBD1	many	TGCGCCAGCAGCCAGTCGGACAGGGGGAATAGCTACACCTTC	CASSQSDRGNSYTF
TRBV4-3	TRBJ2-7	TRBD1	-	TGCGCCAGCAGCCCTGTTGTGACAGGGGTGTACGAGCAGTACTTC	CASSPVVTGVYEQYF
TRBV4-3	TRBJ2-2	-	few	TGCGCCAGCAGCCAAGAGGCCCAGGGCTCATTTGTGGGGGAGCTGTTTTTT	CASSQEAQGSFVGELFF
TRBV27	TRBJ2-1	-	few	TGTGCCAGCAGTTTATCGGGGTCGGAGACAGTAAATGAGCAGTTCTTC	CASSLSGSETVNEQFF
TRBV20-1	TRBJ2-3	-	-	TGCAGTGCTATTCCCTTTTCAGGGATGGGTTTAACAGATACGCAGTATTTT	CSAIPFSGMGLTDTQYF
TRBV18	TRBJ1-1	-	few	TGTGCCAGCTCACCCCCAGGGGCGAGGAACACTGAAGCTTTCTTT	CASSPPGARNTEAFF
TRBV2	TRBJ2-1	-	few	TGTGCCAGCAGTGAAGTGTTGGCGGAGTACAATGAGCAGTTCTTC	CASSEVLAEYNEQFF
TRBV4-2	TRBJ2-1	TRBD2	medium-sized	TGTGCCAGCAGCCAAGATGCGAGCGGGGGGGCCAATGAGCAGTTCTTC	CASSQDASGGANEQFF
TRBV14	TRBJ1-1	-	many	TGTGCCAGCAGCCGCGGGGATTATGACACTGAAGCTTTCTTT	CASSRGDYDTEAFF
TRBV7-3	TRBJ2-7	-	few	TGTGCCAGCAGCTTGTCACCGGGAGACGAGCAGTACTTC	CASSLSPGDEQYF
TRBV7-9	TRBJ2-3	-	-	TGTGCCAGCAGCTTAGAAGGGGACACAGATACGCAGTATTTT	CASSLEGDTDTQYF
TRBV28	TRBJ2-3	-	many	TGTGCCAGCATCCCGTCTTGGTCGACAGATACGCAGTATTTT	CASIPSWSTDTQYF
TRBV27	TRBJ2-5	TRBD2	many	TGTGCCAGCAGTATCCTAGCGGGGCAAGAGACCCAGTACTTC	CASSILAGQETQYF
TRBV12-3/TRBV12-4	TRBJ2-1	TRBD1	-	TGTGCCAGCAGTATAAGGACAGGACACAATGAGCAGTTCTTC	CASSIRTGHNEQFF
TRBV11-3	TRBJ2-5	-	few	TGTGCCAGCAGCCCCGGAGCCGCGGAGACCCAGTACTTC	CASSPGAAETQYF
TRBV7-2	TRBJ2-1	TRBD1	-	TGTGCCAGCAGCTTCGGGACAGGGGAGGATGAGCAGTTCTTC	CASSFGTGEDEQFF
TRBV4-3	TRBJ2-3	-	few	TGCGCCAGCAGCCAAGGGAAGGGCAGCACAGATACGCAGTATTTT	CASSQGKGSTDTQYF
TRBV11-3	TRBJ2-3	TRBD1	-	TGTGCCAGCAGACAGGGGCCCACAGATACGCAGTATTTT	CASRQGPTDTQYF
TRBV20-1	TRBJ2-4	TRBD2	many	TGCAGTGCTGCCGACTCTAGCGGGGGCTTCCCTGGCATTCAGTACTTC	CSAADSSGGFPGIQYF
TRBV2	TRBJ1-1	-	few	TGTGCCAGCAGCTTCCAACGTAAAAAAACGGTCGGGAACACTGAAGCTTTCTTT	CASSFQRKKTVGNTEAFF
TRBV28	TRBJ1-1	-	-	TGTGCCAGCAGTTATCGGGGGGTGGGCACTGAAGCTTTCTTT	CASSYRGVGTEAFF
TRBV7-2	TRBJ2-1	-	many	TGTGCCAGCACCCCCCGCCCCACCTCCTACAATGAGCAGTTCTTC	CASTPRPTSYNEQFF
TRBV3-1	TRBJ2-3	-	-	TGTGCCAGCAGCCTAGTAAGGCGCACAGATACGCAGTATTTT	CASSLVRRTDTQYF
TRBV12-5	TRBJ2-5	-	few	TGTGCTAGTGCCTCTGGGGGAGAGGAGACCCAGTACTTC	CASASGGEETQYF
TRBV7-9	TRBJ2-3	TRBD2	few	TGTGCCAGCAGCACTCGACTAGCGGGGGGGCTTGTTACGCAGTATTTT	CASSTRLAGGLVTQYF
TRBV20-1	TRBJ1-2	-	few	TGCAGTGCTAGAGATCTCGAGGGAGTCCCTAACTATGGCTACACCTTC	CSARDLEGVPNYGYTF
TRBV3-2	TRBJ2-4	-	few	TGTGCCAGCAGCCAAGATGGGACAGGGGGCGAGGAGTACTTC	CASSQDGTGGEEYF
TRBV7-9	TRBJ1-5	-	many	TGTGCCAGCAGCGACCAGGGATCGGAGCAGCCCCAGCATTTT	CASSDQGSEQPQHF
TRBV2	TRBJ2-4	-	-	TGTGCCAGCAGTCGGGCCGTGAACATTCAGTACTTC	CASSRAVNIQYF
TRBV6-5	TRBJ2-3	-	many	TGTGCCAGCAGCCTGGAGCGAGGCAGAGATACGCAGTATTTT	CASSLERGRDTQYF
TRBV7-2	TRBJ2-7	-	many	TGTGCCAGCAGCTCGGACCAGGGATTGGAGCAGTACTTC	CASSSDQGLEQYF
TRBV7-9	TRBJ2-5	TRBD1	few	TGTGCCAGCAGCTTCTTCGACAGGGCGCAAGAGACCCAGTACTTC	CASSFFDRAQETQYF
TRBV10-3	TRBJ2-3	TRBD1	many	TGTGCCATCAGTGATCGGGACAGGGTAACAGATACGCAGTATTTT	CAISDRDRVTDTQYF
TRBV5-1	TRBJ1-2	-	many	TGCGCCAGCACTGGACAGCCGGATGGCTACACCTTC	CASTGQPDGYTF
TRBV27	TRBJ2-5	-	few	TGTGCCAGCAGCCGGACGTCCTTCGGGACCCAGTACTTC	CASSRTSFGTQYF
TRBV7-9	TRBJ2-2	-	many	TGTGCCAGCAGCTTCAGTGAAGGGACCGGGGAGCTGTTTTTT	CASSFSEGTGELFF
TRBV12-3/TRBV12-4	TRBJ1-4	-	few	TGTGCCAGCAGTTTACTCTGGGGGAATGAAAAACTGTTTTTT	CASSLLWGNEKLFF
TRBV20-1	TRBJ2-2	-	-	TGCAGTGCTCACCCGGGAGACGGGGAGCTGTTTTTT	CSAHPGDGELFF
TRBV5-1	TRBJ2-3	TRBD1	many	TGCGCCAGCAGAACGACAGGGGGGGCCGATACGCAGTATTTT	CASRTTGGADTQYF
TRBV3-1	TRBJ1-1	-	many	TGTGCCAGCAGGAACCAAATCTCGAGCCCTGAAGCTTTCTTT	CASRNQISSPEAFF
TRBV30	TRBJ2-7	TRBD1	many	TGTGCCTGGAGGAAGGCAGGGGGCGACTACGAGCAGTACTTC	CAWRKAGGDYEQYF
TRBV3-1	TRBJ2-7	-	few	TGTGCCAGCAGCCAGTTGAGGGTGGCCTACGAGCAGTACTTC	CASSQLRVAYEQYF
TRBV6-2/TRBV6-3	TRBJ1-5	-	many	TGTGCCAGCACCTTTGACGGAAGCAATCAGCCCCAGCATTTT	CASTFDGSNQPQHF
TRBV5-1	TRBJ2-1	TRBD2	many	TGCGCCAGCAGCCCGGGACTAGCAGGCAATGAGCAGTTCTTC	CASSPGLAGNEQFF
TRBV5-1	TRBJ2-2	-	-	TGCGCCAGCAGCAGATCGGGACAGAACACCGGGGAGCTGTTTTTT	CASSRSGQNTGELFF
TRBV5-6	TRBJ1-2	TRBD1	few	TGTGCCAGCAGCTTCCCGACAGGGAACTATGGCTACACCTTC	CASSFPTGNYGYTF
TRBV19	TRBJ2-1	-	many	TGTGCCAGTTCCCCAGGGGTCCCATCCTACAATGAGCAGTTCTTC	CASSPGVPSYNEQFF
TRBV3-1	TRBJ2-5	-	-	TGTGCCAGTCGGGGCGTCCAAGAGACCCAGTACTTC	CASRGVQETQYF